The next 29 T cell receptor beta chains were all read from a single sample in a study of early T cells in non-severe SARS-CoV-2 infection. Each CDR3 protein is one row after TCRdb ran MiXCR on the 5' RACE reads. The sample lists approximately 52,000 distinct CDR3 sequences, 15% occurring once. Sequences were derived from whole blood, sampled at baseline. Receptors were obtained from an adult who was a healthcare worker with PCR-confirmed SARS-CoV-2 infection or an uninfected control (not recorded which).

This clonotype showed up many times. V gene TRBV25-1 combines with J gene TRBJ2-6; 8 positions agree with TRBD1. The CDR3 loop spans 17 amino acids. Germline values: CDR1 MGHDK, CDR2 SYGVNS. The V segment lost 6 bases and the J segment 0 bases; nucleotides outside the gene matches: 7. This CDR3 is CASSLTGAISGANVLTF. The CDR3 DNA reads TGTGCCAGCAGCCTGACAGGGGCTATCTCTGGGGCCAACGTCCTGACTTTC.

The table lists this clonotype with a few counts. V usage is TRBV6-2 or TRBV6-3 and J usage is TRBJ1-1; 9 bases align to TRBD1. The CDR3 sequence is 16 residues long. Losses at the gene ends were 2 bases for V and 5 bases for J; bases not matched to a gene: 9. From germline, CDR1 is MNHEY and CDR2 SVGEGT. The CDR3 here is CASSYVTGGAWTEAFF. CDR3 DNA: TGTGCCAGCAGTTACGTCACAGGGGGCGCGTGGACTGAAGCTTTCTTT.

This clonotype has more than one count but fewer than ten. The chain joins TRBV2 to TRBJ1-3, with 7 nucleotides matching TRBD1. Looked up from germline, CDR1 is SNHLY and CDR2 is FYNNEI. The V and J ends lost 6 bases and 2 bases, in that order; junction bases with no gene match: 4. The CDR3 runs to 14 residues. CDR3 DNA: TGTGCCAGCAGAATTCAGGGGGCTGGAAACACCATATATTTT. It yields the protein CASRIQGAGNTIYF.

The V and J genes are TRBV29-1 and TRBJ2-5; TRBD2 aligns across 10 bases. V dropped 6 bases and J dropped 4; count of bases not matched to a gene: 14. The CDR3 length is 16 residues. CDR1 and CDR2 (germline): SQVTM, ANQGSEA. The CDR3 loop is CSVDGELAGGPETQYF. The CDR3 bases are TGCAGCGTGGACGGAGAATTAGCGGGGGGCCCAGAGACCCAGTACTTC.

This chain connects TRBV10-3 to TRBJ2-7; 7 nucleotides agree with TRBD1. The CDR3 runs 13 residues. With 6 bases clipped from V and 4 bases from J, the junction kept 6 bases outside the gene matches. Germline CDR1 reads ENHRY; CDR2 reads SYGVKD. DNA of the CDR3: TGTGCCATCAGAATAGGGACAGCATACGAGCAGTACTTC. This gives the protein CAIRIGTAYEQYF.

The chain employs TRBV10-3 and TRBJ2-1; 15 nucleotides match TRBD2. Germline-derived CDR1 and CDR2 are ENHRY and SYGVKD. The CDR3 loop spans 16 amino acids. V shed 5 bases and J 7 bases; nucleotides not matched to a gene: 6. The CDR3 loop is CAISRTSGGAQNEQFF. CDR3 nucleotides: TGTGCCATCAGTAGGACTAGCGGGGGGGCGCAGAATGAGCAGTTCTTC.

This clonotype was observed a handful of times. The chain recombines TRBV7-3 with TRBJ2-3, with TRBD2 matching 8 bases. The CDR3 spans 15 residues. Per germline, CDR1 SGHTA and CDR2 FQGTGA. V lost 1 base, J lost 4 bases, and 4 bases stayed unmatched. The CDR3 reads CASSLISGSADTQYF. The CDR3 region has the DNA TGTGCCAGCAGCTTAATAAGCGGGAGCGCAGATACGCAGTATTTT.

This clonotype was detected a few times. V and J are TRBV3-1 and TRBJ2-7; a weak D match, TRBD2 (5 bases). This CDR3 spans 15 amino acids. V was clipped by 6 bases and J by 3 bases, with 18 bases between them. CDR1 is LGHDT and CDR2 is YNNKEL in the germline V gene (reference sequence). The CDR3 bases are TGTGCCAGCAGTTCCCGGGATTTTGATGACTACGAGCAGTACTTC. Encoded protein: CASSSRDFDDYEQYF.

This clonotype was counted only a few times. This chain joins TRBV30 and TRBJ2-2; D ambiguous. Germline V gene sequence: CDR1 GTSNPN, CDR2 SVGIG (reference sequence). The CDR3 contains 10 residues. The V end lost 7 bases, the J end lost 5 bases, and 5 bases lay between the germline ends. CDR3 nucleotide sequence: TGTGCCTACCAAACCGGGGAGCTGTTTTTT. Translation: CAYQTGELFF.

V and J are TRBV18 and TRBJ1-2; D gene uncertain. Germline values: CDR1 KGHSH, CDR2 LQKENI. V dropped 3 bases and J dropped 6 bases, with 14 bases sitting between them. The CDR3 length is 14 residues. CDR3: CASSPSRGNDGYTF. CDR3 DNA: TGTGCCAGCTCACCCTCCCGAGGGAACGATGGCTACACCTTC.

This clonotype was counted at least ten times. V gene TRBV2 combines with J gene TRBJ1-6; D possibly corresponds to TRBD1 (5 bases). Germline V lookup: CDR1 SNHLY, CDR2 FYNNEI. With 4 bases removed from V and 9 bases from J, the gap between germline ends came to 13 bases. The CDR3 extends over 14 amino acids. The CDR3 region has the DNA TGTGCCAGCAGTGTGAGGGCAGGGCCTTCACCCCTCCACTTT. It specifies CASSVRAGPSPLHF.

This clonotype was detected a few times. J is TRBJ2-5 and V is TRBV7-2; D might be TRBD2 (5 bases). Germline CDR1 reads SGHTA; CDR2 reads FQGNSA. V gave up 1 base and J gave up 3 bases, with 12 bases separating them. This CDR3 is built from 15 residues. The CDR3 sequence is CASSLVGGYKETQYF. The DNA for the CDR3 is TGTGCCAGCAGCTTAGTAGGAGGTTATAAAGAGACCCAGTACTTC.

This clonotype was seen a few times. The rearrangement joins TRBV2 to TRBJ2-3; 7 nucleotides match TRBD1. CDR3 length: 16 residues. Trimming took 2 bases from V and 4 from J; bases not matched to a gene: 9. Germline lookup yields CDR1 SNHLY and CDR2 FYNNEI. CDR3 DNA sequence: TGTGCCAGCAGTGAATCGCCGACAGGGAGAGCAGATACGCAGTATTTT. This gives the protein CASSESPTGRADTQYF.

This clonotype was counted only a few times. This chain joins TRBV5-6 and TRBJ1-1, with D possibly being TRBD1 (5 bases). The CDR3 totals 12 residues. Per germline, CDR1 SGHDT and CDR2 YYEEEE. Between the trimmed V and J ends, which lost 4 bases and 4 bases, there was a span of 8 bases. The CDR3 DNA follows: TGTGCCAGCAGCCCGGGGCTCACTGAAGCTTTCTTT. Translation: CASSPGLTEAFF.

Many counts were recorded for this clonotype. The chain is built from TRBV4-1 and TRBJ1-4; no clear D. V was cut by 0 bases and J by 3 bases, with 11 bases left in between. Looked up from germline, CDR1 is MGHRA and CDR2 is YSYEKL. The CDR3 spans 16 residues. The CDR3: CASSQDEEPANEKLFF. CDR3 nucleotides: TGCGCCAGCAGCCAAGATGAGGAACCGGCTAATGAAAAACTGTTTTTT.

This rearrangement joins TRBV28 to TRBJ2-7; 8 bases match TRBD1. The CDR3 consists of 14 residues. CDR1 is MDHEN, CDR2 SYDVKM, per germline. The junction had 3 bases not matched to a gene; V was cut back by 4 bases and J by 1 base. CDR3 in DNA: TGTGCCAGCAGTTCCCGGGACAGGTCCTACGAGCAGTACTTC. Amino acid sequence: CASSSRDRSYEQYF.

This clonotype has just one count. The chain joins TRBV20-1 to TRBJ1-6; 8 nucleotides line up with TRBD1. The CDR3 runs 13 residues. The germline gives CDR1 DFQATT, CDR2 SNEGSKA (reference sequence). V trimming: 6 bases; J trimming: 5 bases; junction bases outside the gene matches: 3. The CDR3 loop reads CSATGANNSPLHF. The DNA of the CDR3 is TGCAGTGCGACAGGGGCAAATAATTCACCCCTCCACTTT.

This clonotype was picked up many times. The chain links TRBV7-9 to TRBJ1-1; no firm D call. CDR1 and CDR2 (germline): SEHNR, FQNEAQ (reference sequence). V was pared by 3 bases and J by 1 base, with 6 bases between. This CDR3 region has 13 residues. The CDR3 loop reads CASSFQTNTEAFF. The CDR3 bases are TGTGCCAGCAGCTTTCAGACGAACACTGAAGCTTTCTTT.

This sequence joins TRBV7-9 and TRBJ1-2, with D unclear. V was cut by 1 base and J by 3 bases, with 15 bases left in between. This CDR3 has 16 residues. In germline, CDR1 is SEHNR, CDR2 FQNEAQ (reference sequence). The CDR3 protein is CASSLVGRKADYGYTF. The CDR3 coding sequence is TGTGCCAGCAGCTTAGTTGGCCGGAAGGCTGACTATGGCTACACCTTC.

The chain carries TRBV27 and TRBJ2-7; 13 nucleotides match TRBD2. This CDR3 spans 16 amino acids. Germline V gene data show CDR1 as MNHEY and CDR2 as SMNVEV (reference sequence). With 7 bases clipped from V and 2 bases from J, the junction kept 8 bases outside the gene matches. The DNA of the CDR3 is TGTGCCAGCATAGGACTAGCGGGGGACAAACCCTACGAGCAGTACTTC. Translation: CASIGLAGDKPYEQYF.

This clonotype was counted between two and nine times. The chain couples TRBV21-1 to TRBJ2-3; the D segment call TRBD1 is taken from the table without a DNA check. TRBV21-1 has pseudogene status. This CDR3 is 15 amino acids long. The CDR3: CASSKWWGHTDTQYF. The CDR3 nucleotides read TGTGCCAGCAGCAAATGGTGGGGCCACACAGATACGCAGTATTTT.

Here the CDR3 reads CASHETGRIDYGYTF. The CDR3 nucleotides read TGTGCCAGCCACGAGACAGGGAGGATAGACTATGGCTACACCTTC. The chain employs TRBV28 and TRBJ1-2; 7 bases agree with TRBD1. V lost 8 bases, J lost 3 bases, and 12 bases stayed unmatched. This CDR3 contains 15 residues. Germline loops: CDR1 MDHEN, CDR2 SYDVKM.

This clonotype appeared a few times. The CDR3 sequence: CSARGEGSPGGASQYF. The CDR3 nucleotides read TGCAGTGCTAGAGGCGAGGGTTCCCCAGGGGGCGCTAGCCAGTACTTC. V gene TRBV20-1 combines with J gene TRBJ2-4; 8 nucleotides match TRBD1. J was trimmed by 13 bases and V by 1 base; bases with no gene match: 18. This CDR3 is 16 amino acids long. The germline V gene encodes CDR1 DFQATT and CDR2 SNEGSKA (reference sequence).

This clonotype was detected many times. The V and J genes are TRBV7-3 and TRBJ2-1; 10 positions agree with TRBD2. Trimming took 5 bases from V and 3 from J; bases not matched to a gene: 16. From germline, CDR1 is SGHTA and CDR2 FQGTGA. The CDR3 length is 19 residues. The CDR3 coding sequence is TGTGCCAGCAGCCCCTACCGGCGGACACTAGCGGGAAGCTACAATGAGCAGTTCTTC. It is translated as CASSPYRRTLAGSYNEQFF.

CDR3 coding DNA: TGTGCCAGCAGCCGGACAGACTCCTACGAGCAGTACTTC. As protein: CASSRTDSYEQYF. This chain connects TRBV3-1 to TRBJ2-7; possibly TRBD1 for D (6 bases). Trimming pared 4 bases from V and 0 bases from J, leaving 7 bases between. This CDR3 is 13 amino acids long. In germline, CDR1 is LGHDT, CDR2 YNNKEL (reference sequence).

This clonotype was observed a few times. The rearrangement uses TRBV7-2 and TRBJ1-1; D is unresolved. CDR1 SGHTA and CDR2 FQGNSA come from the germline V gene. The germline V and J ends were trimmed by 9 bases and 7 bases, with 12 bases remaining between them. The length of the CDR3 is 11 residues. Written as DNA, the CDR3 is TGTGCCAGTACCCCTAGGGTTGAAGCTTTCTTT. Protein sequence: CASTPRVEAFF.

The V gene is TRBV13, the J gene TRBJ2-7; 12 nucleotides align to TRBD2. V trimming: 4 bases; J trimming: 5 bases; junction bases outside the gene matches: 3. Germline-derived CDR1 and CDR2 are PRHDT and FYEKMQ (reference sequence). The CDR3 spans 14 residues. The CDR3 protein is CASSSSGRADEQYF. CDR3 nucleotide sequence: TGTGCCAGCAGCTCTAGCGGGAGGGCCGACGAGCAGTACTTC.

The chain combines TRBV29-1 with TRBJ2-3, with 13 bases matching TRBD2. V lost 6 bases and J lost 2; bases outside the gene matches: 5. CDR3 size: 15 residues. Germline-derived CDR1 and CDR2 are SQVTM and ANQGSEA. CDR3 in amino acids: CSVAGTSGATDTQYF. CDR3 nucleotides: TGCAGCGTGGCCGGGACTAGCGGGGCCACAGATACGCAGTATTTT.

The chain uses TRBV10-3 and TRBJ2-2; D is undetermined. This CDR3 is built from 15 residues. CDR1 ENHRY and CDR2 SYGVKD come from the germline V gene. V was trimmed by 8 bases and J by 4 bases, leaving 17 bases between them. DNA of the CDR3: TGTGCCATCGGGCCTCGCGGCTCCGGCACCGGGGAGCTGTTTTTT. This encodes CAIGPRGSGTGELFF.